This is a list of T cell receptor beta chains from one sample in a study of metastatic and nonmetastatic thyroid tumors. TCRdb re-called the PCR reads with MiXCR. The table shows 50,000 or so clones, with approximately 15% occurring only once. Specimen: blood. These receptors were obtained from a female donor with papillary thyroid cancer or a benign thyroid nodule (not recorded which). Some clones in this sample may be carry-over from other donors' samples. The CDR3 runs from the conserved cysteine through the conserved F or W. The D gene is left open where the match is weak. Clone size is shown for a subset of rows, as once, few, many or a class of expanded clone.

V gene,clone size,J gene,D gene,CDR3 DNA,CDR3 protein
TRBV27,few,TRBJ2-2,.,TGTGCCAGCACCGCCGACAGCACCGGGGAGCTGTTTTTT,CASTADSTGELFF
TRBV4-2,many,TRBJ1-1,.,TGTGCCAGCAGCCAGAGTTGGGGGATTGTGAACACTGAAGCTTTCTTT,CASSQSWGIVNTEAFF
TRBV6-1,many,TRBJ2-6,.,TGTGCCAGCAGTGAAAGGGGGGTAACCCAACACTCTGGGGCCAACGTCCTGACTTTC,CASSERGVTQHSGANVLTF
TRBV11-2,many,TRBJ1-2,.,TGTGCCAGCAGCCGACAGCGTACTAACTATGGCTACACCTTC,CASSRQRTNYGYTF
TRBV2,many,TRBJ2-6,.,TGTGCCAGCGATTCGAGCGGAAACTCTGGGGCCAACGTCCTGACTTTC,CASDSSGNSGANVLTF
TRBV6-7,.,TRBJ2-1,TRBD2,TGCGCCAGCATTCGGGTCGGGAGGGGTAACAATGAGCAGTTCTTC,CASIRVGRGNNEQFF
TRBV4-1,many,TRBJ2-3,TRBD2,TGCGCCAGCAGCCAAGAAGGAGCGGGAGGGCCGGCAGATACGCAGTATTTT,CASSQEGAGGPADTQYF
TRBV4-2,many,TRBJ2-7,TRBD1,TGTGCCAGCAGCTACGACAGGGACGGATACGAGCAGTACTTC,CASSYDRDGYEQYF
TRBV10-3,many,TRBJ2-7,TRBD2,TGTGCCATCACGGGACTAGCGGGGTACGAGCAGTACTTC,CAITGLAGYEQYF
TRBV6-1,.,TRBJ2-7,TRBD1,TGTGCCAGCAGCCCACGGACAGGAGCCTACGAGCAGTACTTC,CASSPRTGAYEQYF
TRBV28,many,TRBJ2-7,.,TGTGCCAGCAGTATAAGCTACGAGCGGTACTTC,CASSISYERYF
TRBV25-1,many,TRBJ2-3,TRBD2,TGTGCCAGCAGTGACAGGAGCGGGAGGGCCCCAGATACGCAGTATTTT,CASSDRSGRAPDTQYF
TRBV4-3,.,TRBJ2-1,.,TGCGCCAGCAGCCAAGATTGGGACTCCTACAATGAGCAGTTCTTC,CASSQDWDSYNEQFF
TRBV6-1,.,TRBJ2-5,.,TGTGCCAGCAGGGAGGGACACTACCAAGAGACCCAGTACTTC,CASREGHYQETQYF
TRBV28,.,TRBJ2-3,.,TGTGCCAGCAGCCCCAGGGGGGGGAGCTCAGATACTCAGTATTTT,CASSPRGGSSDTQYF
TRBV27,many,TRBJ2-1,TRBD2,TGTGCCAGCAGTAACCAACTAGCGGGAGGGCCGGGTGAGCAGTTCTTC,CASSNQLAGGPGEQFF
TRBV27,many,TRBJ1-1,TRBD1,TGTGCCAGCAGTTTAACGCAGGGACGTGGGACAGGGGGCGAGGTGGACACTGAAGCTTTCTTT,CASSLTQGRGTGGEVDTEAFF
TRBV7-3,.,TRBJ2-1,TRBD2,TGTGCCAGCAGCTTAACGGCTAGCGGGAGTATCGATGAGCAGTTCTTC,CASSLTASGSIDEQFF
TRBV11-2,many,TRBJ1-2,TRBD1,TGTGCCAGCAGCCCAGGGACAGTACAAGACTATGGCTACACCTTC,CASSPGTVQDYGYTF
TRBV6-1,few,TRBJ2-2,.,TGTGCCAGCTATTTCGGGGGACAGACGAACAACGGGGAGCTGTTTTTT,CASYFGGQTNNGELFF
TRBV28,.,TRBJ2-7,.,TGTGTCAGCAGTCCTCATAACTATCGGGAGACCCACGAGCAGTACTTC,CVSSPHNYRETHEQYF
TRBV28,.,TRBJ2-7,TRBD1,TGTGCCAGCAGTCTTTCTTTGGGACAGTGTACCTACGAGCAGTACTTC,CASSLSLGQCTYEQYF
TRBV30,.,TRBJ1-4,.,TGTGCCTGGAGAAGCAGGGTGGGAGATGAAAAACTGTTTTTT,CAWRSRVGDEKLFF
TRBV19,few,TRBJ2-3,.,TGTGCCAGTAGTACGGACTGGGGGGATACGCAGTATTTT,CASSTDWGDTQYF
TRBV19,many,TRBJ2-7,TRBD2,TGTGCCAGTAGTACATCGGGACGGGACTACTTCTCCTACGAGCAGTACTTC,CASSTSGRDYFSYEQYF
TRBV27,.,TRBJ1-1,.,TGTGCCAGCACCAAAGACCCCAGGTATGTGGGCACTGAAGCTTTCTTT,CASTKDPRYVGTEAFF
TRBV9,many,TRBJ2-3,.,TGTGCCAGCAGCGGACGACAGGGAGGAGCGGCAGATACGCAGTATTTT,CASSGRQGGAADTQYF
TRBV24-1,many,TRBJ2-2,.,TGTGCCACCAGTGCCAGGGGCGCGACCGGGGAGCTGTTTTTT,CATSARGATGELFF
TRBV6-1,.,TRBJ2-3,TRBD2,TGTGCCAGCACGGCTAGCGGGCAACAAGACCTTACGCAGTATTTT,CASTASGQQDLTQYF
TRBV30,.,TRBJ2-7,.,TGTGCCTGGAGCAGAGACCGGGACACCCGGTACGAGCAGTACTTC,CAWSRDRDTRYEQYF